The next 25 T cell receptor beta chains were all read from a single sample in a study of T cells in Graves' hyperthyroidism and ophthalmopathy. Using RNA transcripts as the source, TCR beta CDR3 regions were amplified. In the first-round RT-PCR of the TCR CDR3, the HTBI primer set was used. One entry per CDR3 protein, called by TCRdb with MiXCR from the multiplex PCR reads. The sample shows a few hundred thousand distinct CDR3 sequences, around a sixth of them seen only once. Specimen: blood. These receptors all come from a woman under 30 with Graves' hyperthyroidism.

For the CDR3, the DNA is TGTGCCAGTAGTCGGACTAGCGGGAGCAACACCGGGGAGCTGTTTTTT. It encodes CASSRTSGSNTGELFF. The gene calls are TRBV19 and TRBJ2-2; 13 bases align to TRBD2. V lost 5 bases, J lost 2 bases, and 2 bases stayed unmatched. CDR3 length equals 16 residues. Germline CDR1 is LNHDA and CDR2 is SQIVND (reference sequence).

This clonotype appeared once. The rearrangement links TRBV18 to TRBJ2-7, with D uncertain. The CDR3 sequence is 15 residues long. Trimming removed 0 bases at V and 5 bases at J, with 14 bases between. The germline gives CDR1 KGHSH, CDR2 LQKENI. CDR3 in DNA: TGTGCCAGCTCACCACCTGGATCAGCCTCTCACGAGCAGTACTTC. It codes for CASSPPGSASHEQYF. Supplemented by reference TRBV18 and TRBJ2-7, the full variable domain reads NAGVMQNPRHLVRRRGQEARLRCSPMKGHSHVYWYRQLPEEGLKFMVYLQKENIIDESGMPKERFSAEFPKEGPSILRIQQVVRGDSAAYFCASSPPGSASHEQYFGPGTRLTVT.

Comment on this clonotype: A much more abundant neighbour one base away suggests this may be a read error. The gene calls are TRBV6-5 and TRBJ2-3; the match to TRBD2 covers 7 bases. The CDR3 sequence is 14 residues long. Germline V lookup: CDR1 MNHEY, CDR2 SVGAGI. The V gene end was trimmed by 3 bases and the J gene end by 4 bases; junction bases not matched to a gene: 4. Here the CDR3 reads CASSYERGSDTQYF. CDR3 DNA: TGTGCCAGCAGTTATGAGCGGGGCTCAGATACGCAGTATTTT.

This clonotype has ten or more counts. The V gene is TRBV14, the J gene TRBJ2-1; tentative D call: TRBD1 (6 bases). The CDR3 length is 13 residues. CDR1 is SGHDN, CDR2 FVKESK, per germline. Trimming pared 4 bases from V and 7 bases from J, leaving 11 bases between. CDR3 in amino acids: CASSLSRGNEQFF. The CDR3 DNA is TGTGCCAGCAGCCTAAGCAGGGGAAATGAGCAGTTCTTC.

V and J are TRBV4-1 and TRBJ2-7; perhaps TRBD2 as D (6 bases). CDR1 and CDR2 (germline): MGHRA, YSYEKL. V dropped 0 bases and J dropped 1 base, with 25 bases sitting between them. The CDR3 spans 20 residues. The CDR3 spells CASSQDGGDRELLSSYEQYF. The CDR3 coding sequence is TGCGCCAGCAGCCAAGACGGGGGAGACCGGGAGCTATTGAGTTCCTACGAGCAGTACTTC.

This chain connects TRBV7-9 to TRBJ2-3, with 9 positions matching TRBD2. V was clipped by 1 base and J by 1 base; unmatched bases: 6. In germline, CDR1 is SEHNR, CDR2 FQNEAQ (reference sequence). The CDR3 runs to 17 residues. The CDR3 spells CASSLGPERGGTDTQYF. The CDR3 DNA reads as TGTGCCAGCAGCTTAGGACCCGAGCGGGGGGGCACAGATACGCAGTATTTT. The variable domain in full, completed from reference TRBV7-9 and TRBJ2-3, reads DTGVSQNPRHKITKRGQNVTFRCDPISEHNRLYWYRQTLGQGPEFLTYFQNEAQLEKSRLLSDRFSAERPKGSFSTLEIQRTEQGDSAMYLCASSLGPERGGTDTQYFGPGTRLTVL.

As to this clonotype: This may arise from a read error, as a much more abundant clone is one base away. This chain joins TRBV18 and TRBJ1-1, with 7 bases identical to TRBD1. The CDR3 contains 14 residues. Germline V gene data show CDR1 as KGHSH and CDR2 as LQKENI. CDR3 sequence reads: CANSPSTGRTEAFF. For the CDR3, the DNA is TGTGCCAACTCACCTTCGACAGGGCGGACTGAAGCTTTCTTT.

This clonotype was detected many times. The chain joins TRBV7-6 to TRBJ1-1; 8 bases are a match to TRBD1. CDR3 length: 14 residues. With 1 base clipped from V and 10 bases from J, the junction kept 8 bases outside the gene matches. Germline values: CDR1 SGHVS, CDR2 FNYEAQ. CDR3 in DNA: TGTGCCAGCAGCTTAGTAGGGGGACAGGCTGGAGCTTTCTTT. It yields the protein CASSLVGGQAGAFF. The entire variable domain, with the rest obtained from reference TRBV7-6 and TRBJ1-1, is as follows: GAGVSQSPRYKVTKRGQDVALRCDPISGHVSLYWYRQALGQGPEFLTYFNYEAQQDKSGLPNDRFSAERPEGSISTLTIQRTEQRDSAMYRCASSLVGGQAGAFFGQGTRLTVV.

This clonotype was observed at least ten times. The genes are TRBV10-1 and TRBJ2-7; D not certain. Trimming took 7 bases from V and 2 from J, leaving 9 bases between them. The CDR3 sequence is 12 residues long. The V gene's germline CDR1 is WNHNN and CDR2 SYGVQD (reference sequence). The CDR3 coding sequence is TGCGCCAGCAAGCCTACGACCTACGAGCAGTACTTC. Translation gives CASKPTTYEQYF.

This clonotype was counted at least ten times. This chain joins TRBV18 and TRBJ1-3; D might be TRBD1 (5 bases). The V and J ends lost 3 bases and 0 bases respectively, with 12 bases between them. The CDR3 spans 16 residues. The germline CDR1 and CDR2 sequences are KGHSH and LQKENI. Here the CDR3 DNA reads TGTGCCAGCTCACCCGGCGGGACGCTCTCTGGAAACACCATATATTTT. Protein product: CASSPGGTLSGNTIYF. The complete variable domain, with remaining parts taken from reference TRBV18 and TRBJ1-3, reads NAGVMQNPRHLVRRRGQEARLRCSPMKGHSHVYWYRQLPEEGLKFMVYLQKENIIDESGMPKERFSAEFPKEGPSILRIQQVVRGDSAAYFCASSPGGTLSGNTIYFGEGSWLTVV.

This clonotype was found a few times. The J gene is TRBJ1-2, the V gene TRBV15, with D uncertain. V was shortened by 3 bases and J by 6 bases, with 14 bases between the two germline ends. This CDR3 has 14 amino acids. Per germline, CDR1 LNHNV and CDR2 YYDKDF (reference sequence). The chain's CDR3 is CATSRGNSRDGYTF. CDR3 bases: TGTGCCACCAGCAGGGGGAATAGTCGGGATGGCTACACCTTC.

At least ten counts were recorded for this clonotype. In nucleotides, the CDR3 is TGTGCCAGCAGCACCCGGACAGGGTCCTACGAGCAGTACTTC. Its translation is CASSTRTGSYEQYF. The rearrangement uses TRBV11-2 and TRBJ2-7; the match to TRBD1 covers 8 bases. CDR1 and CDR2 (germline): SGHAT, FQNNGV. V trimming: 5 bases; J trimming: 1 base; junction bases outside the gene matches: 4. This CDR3 has 14 amino acids. The entire variable domain, with the rest obtained from reference TRBV11-2 and TRBJ2-7, is as follows: EAGVAQSPRYKIIEKRQSVAFWCNPISGHATLYWYQQILGQGPKLLIQFQNNGVVDDSQLPKDRFSAERLKGVDSTLKIQPAKLEDSAVYLCASSTRTGSYEQYFGPGTRLTVT.

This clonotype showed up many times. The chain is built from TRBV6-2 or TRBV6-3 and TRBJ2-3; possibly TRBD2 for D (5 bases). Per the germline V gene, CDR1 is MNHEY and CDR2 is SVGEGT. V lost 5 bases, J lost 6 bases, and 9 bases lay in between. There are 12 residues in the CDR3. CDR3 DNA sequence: TGTGCCAGCAGTAACAAGCGGGATACGCAGTATTTT. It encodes CASSNKRDTQYF.

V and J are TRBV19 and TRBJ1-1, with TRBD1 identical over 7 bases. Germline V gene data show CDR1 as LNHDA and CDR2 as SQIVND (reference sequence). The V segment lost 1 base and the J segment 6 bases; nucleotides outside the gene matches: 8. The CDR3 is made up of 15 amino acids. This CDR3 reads CASSIGRGRSPEAFF. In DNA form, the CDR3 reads TGTGCCAGTAGTATAGGAAGGGGGCGAAGTCCTGAAGCTTTCTTT.

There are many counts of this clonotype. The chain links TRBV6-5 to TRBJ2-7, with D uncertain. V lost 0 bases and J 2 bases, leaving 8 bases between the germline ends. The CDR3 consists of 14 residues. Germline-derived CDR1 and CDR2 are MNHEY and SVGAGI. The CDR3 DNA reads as TGTGCCAGCAGTTACTCTCGGCGAGCCTACGAGCAGTACTTC. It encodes CASSYSRRAYEQYF.

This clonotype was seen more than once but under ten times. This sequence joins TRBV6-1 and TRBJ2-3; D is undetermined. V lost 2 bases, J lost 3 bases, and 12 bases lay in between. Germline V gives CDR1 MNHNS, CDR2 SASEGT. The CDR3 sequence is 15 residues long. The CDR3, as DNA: TGTGCCAGCAGTGAATTGGTGGCAGCGACAGATACGCAGTATTTT. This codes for CASSELVAATDTQYF.

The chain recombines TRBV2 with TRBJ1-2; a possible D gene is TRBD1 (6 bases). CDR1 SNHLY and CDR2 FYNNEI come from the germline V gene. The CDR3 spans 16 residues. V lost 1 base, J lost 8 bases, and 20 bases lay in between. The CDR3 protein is CASSEVRPAGAGGYTF. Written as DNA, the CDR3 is TGTGCCAGCAGTGAAGTTCGGCCGGCAGGGGCAGGGGGCTACACCTTC. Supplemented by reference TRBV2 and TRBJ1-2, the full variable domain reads EPEVTQTPSHQVTQMGQEVILRCVPISNHLYFYWYRQILGQKVEFLVSFYNNEISEKSEIFDDQFSVERPDGSNFTLKIRSTKLEDSAMYFCASSEVRPAGAGGYTFGSGTRLTVV.

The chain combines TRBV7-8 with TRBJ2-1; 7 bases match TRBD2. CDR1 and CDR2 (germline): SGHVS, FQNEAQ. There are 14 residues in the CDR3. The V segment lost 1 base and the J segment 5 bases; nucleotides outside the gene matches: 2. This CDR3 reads CASSLGTSDNEQFF. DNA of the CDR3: TGTGCCAGCAGCTTAGGAACTAGCGACAATGAGCAGTTCTTC.

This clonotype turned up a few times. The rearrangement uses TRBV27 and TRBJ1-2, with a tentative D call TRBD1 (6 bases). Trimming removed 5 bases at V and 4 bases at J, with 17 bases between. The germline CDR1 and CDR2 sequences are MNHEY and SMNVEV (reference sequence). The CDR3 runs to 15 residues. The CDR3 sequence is CASSNLRGSGYGYTF. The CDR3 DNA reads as TGTGCCAGCAGTAATCTCAGGGGTTCTGGCTATGGCTACACCTTC.

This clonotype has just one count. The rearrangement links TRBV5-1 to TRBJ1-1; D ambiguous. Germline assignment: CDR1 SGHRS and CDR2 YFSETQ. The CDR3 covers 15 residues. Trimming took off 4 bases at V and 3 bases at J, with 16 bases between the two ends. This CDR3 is CASSHSRGIDTEAFF. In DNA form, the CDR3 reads TGCGCCAGCAGCCACAGCCGGGGTATCGACACTGAAGCTTTCTTT.

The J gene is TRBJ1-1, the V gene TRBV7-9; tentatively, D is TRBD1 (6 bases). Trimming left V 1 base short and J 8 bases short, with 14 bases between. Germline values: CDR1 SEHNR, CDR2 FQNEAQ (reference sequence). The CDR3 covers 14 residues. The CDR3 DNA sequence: TGTGCCAGCAGCTTAGGAGTGGCCGGGACAGAAGCTTTCTTT. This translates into CASSLGVAGTEAFF.

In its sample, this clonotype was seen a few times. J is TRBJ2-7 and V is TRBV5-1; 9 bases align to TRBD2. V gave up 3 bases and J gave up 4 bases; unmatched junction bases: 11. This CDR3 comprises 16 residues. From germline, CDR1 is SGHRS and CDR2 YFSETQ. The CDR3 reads CASSSRGSGSIYEQYF. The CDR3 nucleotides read TGCGCCAGCAGCTCCCGAGGTAGCGGGAGTATTTACGAGCAGTACTTC. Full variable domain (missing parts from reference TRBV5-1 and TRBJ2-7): KAGVTQTPRYLIKTRGQQVTLSCSPISGHRSVSWYQQTPGQGLQFLFEYFSETQRNKGNFPGRFSGRQFSNSRSEMNVSTLELGDSALYLCASSSRGSGSIYEQYFGPGTRLTVT.

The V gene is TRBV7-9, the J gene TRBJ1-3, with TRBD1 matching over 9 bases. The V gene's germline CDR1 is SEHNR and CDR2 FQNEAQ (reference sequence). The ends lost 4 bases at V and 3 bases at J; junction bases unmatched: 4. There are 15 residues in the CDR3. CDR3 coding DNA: TGTGCCAGCAGCTCCGGGACAGGGTATGGAAACACCATATATTTT. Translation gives CASSSGTGYGNTIYF.

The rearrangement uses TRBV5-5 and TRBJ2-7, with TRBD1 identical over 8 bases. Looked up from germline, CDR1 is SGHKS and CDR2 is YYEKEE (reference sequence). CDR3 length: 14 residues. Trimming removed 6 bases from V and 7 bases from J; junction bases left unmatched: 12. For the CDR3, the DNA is TGTGCCAGCACCGGACAGGGCGTAATATGGGAGCAGTACTTC. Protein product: CASTGQGVIWEQYF.

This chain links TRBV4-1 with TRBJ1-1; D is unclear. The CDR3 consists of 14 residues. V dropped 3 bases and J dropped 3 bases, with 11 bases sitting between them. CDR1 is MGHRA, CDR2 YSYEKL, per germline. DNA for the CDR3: TGCGCCAGCAGCCACACGTTTGGGGACACTGAAGCTTTCTTT. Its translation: CASSHTFGDTEAFF.